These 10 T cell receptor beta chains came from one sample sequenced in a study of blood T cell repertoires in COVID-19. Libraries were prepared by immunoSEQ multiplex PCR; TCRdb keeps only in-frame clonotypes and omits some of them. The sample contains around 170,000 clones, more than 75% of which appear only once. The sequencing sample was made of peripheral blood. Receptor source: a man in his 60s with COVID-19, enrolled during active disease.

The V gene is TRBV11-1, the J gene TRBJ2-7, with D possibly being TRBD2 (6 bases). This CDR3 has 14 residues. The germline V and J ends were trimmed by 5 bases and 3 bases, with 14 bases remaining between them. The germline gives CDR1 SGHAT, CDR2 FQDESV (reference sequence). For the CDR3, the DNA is TGTGCCAGCAGCCCGGGACTCACAGACTACGAGCAGTACTTC. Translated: CASSPGLTDYEQYF.

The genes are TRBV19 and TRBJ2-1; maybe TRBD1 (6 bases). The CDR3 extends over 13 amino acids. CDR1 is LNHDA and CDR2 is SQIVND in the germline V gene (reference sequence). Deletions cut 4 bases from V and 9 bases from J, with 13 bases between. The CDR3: CASSRWEGGEQFF. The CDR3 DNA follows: TGTGCCAGTAGTAGGTGGGAAGGGGGTGAGCAGTTCTTC.

The DNA of the CDR3 is TGTGCCAGCAGTTTCCTCCGGACAGGAAGCAATCAGCCCCAGCATTTT. Protein: CASSFLRTGSNQPQHF. The chain joins TRBV28 to TRBJ1-5; 7 bases align to TRBD1. Germline trimming cut 3 bases from V and 1 base from J; bases unmatched to any gene: 6. The CDR3 is 16 amino acids. Looked up from germline, CDR1 is MDHEN and CDR2 is SYDVKM.

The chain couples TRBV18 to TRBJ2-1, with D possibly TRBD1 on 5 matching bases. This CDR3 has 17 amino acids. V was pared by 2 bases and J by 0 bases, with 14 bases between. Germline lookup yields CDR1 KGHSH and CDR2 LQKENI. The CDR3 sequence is CASSPLLQVNSYNEQFF. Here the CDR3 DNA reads TGTGCCAGCTCACCATTATTACAGGTTAACTCCTACAATGAGCAGTTCTTC.

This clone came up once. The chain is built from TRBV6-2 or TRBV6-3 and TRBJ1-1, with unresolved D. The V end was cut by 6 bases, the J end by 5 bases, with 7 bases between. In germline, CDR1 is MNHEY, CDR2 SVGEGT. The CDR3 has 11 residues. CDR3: CASSRGTEAFF. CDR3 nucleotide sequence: TGTGCCAGCAGCCGCGGGACTGAAGCTTTCTTT.

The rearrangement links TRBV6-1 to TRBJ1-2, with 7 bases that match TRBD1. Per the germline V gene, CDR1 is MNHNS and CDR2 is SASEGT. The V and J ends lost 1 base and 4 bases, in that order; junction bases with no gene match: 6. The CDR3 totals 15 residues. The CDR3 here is CASSEVGGSVYGYTF. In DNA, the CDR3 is TGTGCCAGCAGTGAAGTAGGGGGCAGCGTCTATGGCTACACCTTC.

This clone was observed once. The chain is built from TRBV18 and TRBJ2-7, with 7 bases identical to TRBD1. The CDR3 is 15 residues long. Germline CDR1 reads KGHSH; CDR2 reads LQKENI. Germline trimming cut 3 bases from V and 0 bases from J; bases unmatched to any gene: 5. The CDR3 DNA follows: TGTGCCAGCTCACCCCGGACAGGCAGCTCCTACGAGCAGTACTTC. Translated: CASSPRTGSSYEQYF.

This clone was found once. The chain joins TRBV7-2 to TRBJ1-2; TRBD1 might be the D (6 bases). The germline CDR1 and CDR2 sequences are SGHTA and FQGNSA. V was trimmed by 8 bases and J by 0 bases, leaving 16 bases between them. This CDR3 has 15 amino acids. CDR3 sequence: CASPAGTHSNYGYTF. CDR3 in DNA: TGTGCCAGCCCCGCCGGGACACATTCTAACTATGGCTACACCTTC. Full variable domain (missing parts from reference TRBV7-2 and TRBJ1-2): GAGVSQSPSNKVTEKGKDVELRCDPISGHTALYWYRQSLGQGLEFLIYFQGNSAPDKSGLPSDRFSAERTGGSVSTLTIQRTQQEDSAVYLCASPAGTHSNYGYTFGSGTRLTVV.

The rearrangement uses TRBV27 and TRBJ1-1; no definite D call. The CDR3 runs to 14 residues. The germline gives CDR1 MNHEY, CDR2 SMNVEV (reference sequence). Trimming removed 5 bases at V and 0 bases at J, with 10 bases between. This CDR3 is CASSAYRLNTEAFF. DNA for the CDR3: TGTGCCAGCAGTGCCTACCGTCTGAACACTGAAGCTTTCTTT.

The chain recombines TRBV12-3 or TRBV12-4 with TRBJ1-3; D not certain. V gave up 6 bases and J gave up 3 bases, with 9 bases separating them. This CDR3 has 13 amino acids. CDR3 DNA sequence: TGTGCCAGCAGCTGGGGAGGTGGAAACACCATATATTTT. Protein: CASSWGGGNTIYF.